Below, one T cell receptor beta chain is given with its context. Generated by immunoSEQ multiplex PCR, the TCRdb table keeps only in-frame clones and is missing some. The sample shows tens of thousands of clones, around 90% of them seen only once. These data are taken from a study of control samples from healthy donors and cancer patients. Trimming left V 1 base short and J 6 bases short, with 15 bases between. This CDR3 has 15 amino acids. CDR1 LGHDT and CDR2 YNNKEL come from the germline V gene (reference sequence). This sequence joins TRBV3-1 (or the pseudogene TRBV3-2) and TRBJ1-2; D possibly corresponds to TRBD1 (5 bases). The sample comprised PBMCs. This receptor was obtained from a woman aged 35 to 49 with head and neck cancer. This CDR3 reads CASSQVLGRVDGYTF. As DNA, the CDR3 is TGTGCCAGCAGCCAAGTGCTTGGCAGGGTCGATGGCTACACCTTC.